Ten or more counts support the clone carrying this T cell receptor (beta chain). This entry comes from a study of naive and memory T cell subsets. An oligonucleotide containing a UMI was ligated to the 3' end of TCR cDNA. Four PCR rounds used nested alpha and beta constant region primers plus the SP2 primer. TCRdb fed the 5' RACE reads into MiXCR, producing one record per CDR3 protein. The data show about 62,000 distinct CDR3 sequences, 8% seen once. Germline values: CDR1 MGHRA, CDR2 YSYEKL. The CDR3 runs to 14 residues. The ends lost 4 bases at V and 9 bases at J; junction bases unmatched: 8. The chain combines TRBV4-1 with TRBJ1-5, with TRBD1 matching over 8 bases. This clonotype was obtained from a female donor in good health. CDR3 in DNA: TGCGCCAGCAGCCCGGGACAGGCGAGCGGGCCCCAGCATTTT. This gives the protein CASSPGQASGPQHF.